One T cell receptor beta chain is described in this entry. The protocol was immunoSEQ multiplex PCR, while the TCRdb copy is restricted to in-frame clones and leaves out a portion. Among approximately 92,000 clones listed, 87% were seen once. V was shortened by 6 bases and J by 4 bases, with 15 bases between the two germline ends. This CDR3 contains 15 residues. Germline values: CDR1 KGHDR, CDR2 SFDVKD. The data originate from a study of T cell responses to AZD1222 COVID-19 vaccine. This TCR derives from an adult in good health. The input for sequencing was peripheral blood, taken on day 0 of AZD1222 vaccination. The chain couples TRBV24-1 to TRBJ2-1, with a weak D call TRBD2 (6 bases). The CDR3, as DNA: TGTGCCACCAGTCCCGGGACTCTATCTTACAATGAGCAGTTCTTC. Encoded protein: CATSPGTLSYNEQFF.